This TCR beta chain comes out of a study of spatial heterogeneity in lung cancer. Looked up from germline, CDR1 is MDHEN and CDR2 is SYDVKM. The V end was cut by 0 bases, the J end by 4 bases, with 4 bases between. This CDR3 has 12 amino acids. Time point of the sample: sample taken at primary tumor resection. Whole RNA obtained from tumor, nontumor lung or frozen PBMC underwent sequencing without sorting. Every TCR cDNA molecule carried a tag that served as a unique molecular identifier. TCRdb redid the calling of the 5' RACE reads with MiXCR, one entry per CDR3 protein. This sample yields tens of thousands of distinct CDR3 sequences, of which roughly 13% are seen a single time; 50% to 60% belongs to the top ten. This clonotype appeared many times.

The source material was PBMCs, sampled at surgery. This receptor was identified in a male donor with early-stage non-small cell lung cancer. The chain has TRBV28 and TRBJ2-7; D is ambiguous. CDR3 sequence (DNA): TGTGCCAGCAGTTTATGGGGTTACGAGCAGTACTTC. As protein: CASSLWGYEQYF.